This TCR beta chain was sequenced in a study of human T cells and chemical hapten exposure. Regarding the study as a whole: Once DPC sensitization occurred, TCRs above 1 in 1000 frequency showed no change.

The time point here: patch test 2, 6 weeks after DPC sensitization. Treatment here: therapeutic diphenylcyclopropenone sensitization with weekly scalp DPC. This clonotype was counted a few times. The antigen is not known. One entry per CDR3 protein results from TCRdb running MiXCR on the RACE reads. Among about 140,000 distinct CDR3 sequences listed, approximately 10% were seen once. The sequenced sample was whole blood, obtained in connection with sensitization to the hapten diphenylcyclopropenone (DPC). The receptor comes from a woman aged 45 to 65 with alopecia areata. Some clones in this sample may be carry-over from other donors' samples.

The CDR3 bases are TGTGCCAGCAGCCCCCGGGACAGAGTTAGAGCTTTCTTT. Translating gives CASSPRDRVRAFF. The chain recombines TRBV7-9 with TRBJ1-1, with TRBD1 identical over 7 bases. Germline lookup yields CDR1 SEHNR and CDR2 FQNEAQ (reference sequence). The CDR3 spans 13 residues. The junction had 10 bases not matched to a gene; V was cut back by 5 bases and J by 10 bases. The full variable domain, its missing parts supplied by reference TRBV7-9 and TRBJ1-1, is DTGVSQNPRHKITKRGQNVTFRCDPISEHNRLYWYRQTLGQGPEFLTYFQNEAQLEKSRLLSDRFSAERPKGSFSTLEIQRTEQGDSAMYLCASSPRDRVRAFFGQGTRLTVV.